The text below deals with one T cell receptor (beta chain). Antigen unknown. Second doses were pooled across both intervals (about 4 or about 12 weeks). V shed 0 bases, J shed 3 bases, and the junction held 4 bases outside the gene matches. Per germline, CDR1 MGHRA and CDR2 YSYEKL. The CDR3 extends over 15 amino acids. The data belong to a study of T cell responses to AZD1222 COVID-19 vaccine. Assay: immunoSEQ multiplex PCR; the TCRdb copy retains only in-frame clones and omits some. Among approximately 130,000 clones listed, roughly 90% were seen once. Study outcomes and limitations: Females made up more of the donors, who were largely white British, and clonal diversity may have come out too low. Increases in Spike-specific TCR breadth and depth were seen after two AZD1222 doses. In all cases, repertoires were sampled only after the peak T cell response.

The TCR was taken from an adult who received the AZD1222 COVID-19 vaccine. The chain uses TRBV4-1 and TRBJ1-1, with 7 nucleotides matching TRBD1. This sample comprised peripheral blood, obtained 28 days after the second AZD1222 dose. Written as DNA, the CDR3 is TGCGCCAGCAGCCAAGATCTAGGGGGCGACACTGAAGCTTTCTTT. Translation: CASSQDLGGDTEAFF.